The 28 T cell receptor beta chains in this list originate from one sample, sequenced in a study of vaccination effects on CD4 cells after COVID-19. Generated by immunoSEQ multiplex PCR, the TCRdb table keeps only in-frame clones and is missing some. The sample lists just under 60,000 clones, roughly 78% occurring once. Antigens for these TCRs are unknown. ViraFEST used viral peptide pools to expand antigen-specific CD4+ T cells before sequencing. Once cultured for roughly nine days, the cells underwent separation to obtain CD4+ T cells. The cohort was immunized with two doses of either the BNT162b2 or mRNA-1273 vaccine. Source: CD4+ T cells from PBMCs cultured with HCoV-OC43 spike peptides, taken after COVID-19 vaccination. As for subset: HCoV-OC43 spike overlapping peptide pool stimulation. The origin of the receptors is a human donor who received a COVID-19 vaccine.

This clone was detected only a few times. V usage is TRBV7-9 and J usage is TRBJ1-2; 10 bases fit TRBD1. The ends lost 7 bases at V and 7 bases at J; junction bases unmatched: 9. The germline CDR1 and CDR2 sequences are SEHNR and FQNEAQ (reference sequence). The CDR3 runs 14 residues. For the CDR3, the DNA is TGTGCCAGCATCCTGGGGACAGGGGTCGGTGGCTACACCTTC. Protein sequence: CASILGTGVGGYTF.

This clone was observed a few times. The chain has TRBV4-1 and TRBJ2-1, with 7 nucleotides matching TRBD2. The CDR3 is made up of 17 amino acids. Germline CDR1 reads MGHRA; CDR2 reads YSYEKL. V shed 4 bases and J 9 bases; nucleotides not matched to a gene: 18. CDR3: CASSPHGAGDSGGEQFF. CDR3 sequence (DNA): TGCGCCAGCAGCCCGCACGGCGCGGGGGACTCCGGGGGTGAGCAGTTCTTC.

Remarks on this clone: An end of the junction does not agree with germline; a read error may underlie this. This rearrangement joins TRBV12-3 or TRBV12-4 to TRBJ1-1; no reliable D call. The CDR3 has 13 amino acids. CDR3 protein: CASSLAGYTETFF. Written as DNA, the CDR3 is TGTGCCAGCAGTTTGGCCGGATACACTGAAACTTTCTTT.

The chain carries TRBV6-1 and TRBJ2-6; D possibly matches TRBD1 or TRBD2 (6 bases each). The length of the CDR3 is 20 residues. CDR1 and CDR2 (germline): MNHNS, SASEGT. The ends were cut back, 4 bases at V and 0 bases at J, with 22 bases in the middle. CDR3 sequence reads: CASSVPLKGGRSSGANVLTF. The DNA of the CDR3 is TGTGCCAGCAGTGTTCCCCTCAAGGGGGGTAGGTCCTCTGGGGCCAACGTCCTGACTTTC.

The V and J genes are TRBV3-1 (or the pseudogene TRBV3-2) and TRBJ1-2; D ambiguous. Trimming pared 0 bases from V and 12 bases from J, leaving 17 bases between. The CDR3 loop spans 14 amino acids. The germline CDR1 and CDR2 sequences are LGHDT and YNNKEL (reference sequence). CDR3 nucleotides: TGTGCCAGCAGCCAAGATGGCCGCCGGTATCTGAACACCTTC. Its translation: CASSQDGRRYLNTF.

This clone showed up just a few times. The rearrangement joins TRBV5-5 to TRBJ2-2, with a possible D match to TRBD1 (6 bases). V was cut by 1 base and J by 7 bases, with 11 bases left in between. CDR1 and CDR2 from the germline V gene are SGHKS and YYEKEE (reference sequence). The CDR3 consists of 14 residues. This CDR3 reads CASSLWAGDGELFF. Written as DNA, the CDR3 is TGTGCCAGCAGCTTGTGGGCAGGGGACGGGGAGCTGTTTTTT.

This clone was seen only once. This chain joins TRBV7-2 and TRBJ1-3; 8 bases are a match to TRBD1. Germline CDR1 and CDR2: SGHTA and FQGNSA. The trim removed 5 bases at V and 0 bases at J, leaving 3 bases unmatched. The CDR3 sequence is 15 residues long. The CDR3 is CASSRDRSSGNTIYF. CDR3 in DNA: TGTGCCAGCAGCCGGGACAGGTCCTCTGGAAACACCATATATTTT.

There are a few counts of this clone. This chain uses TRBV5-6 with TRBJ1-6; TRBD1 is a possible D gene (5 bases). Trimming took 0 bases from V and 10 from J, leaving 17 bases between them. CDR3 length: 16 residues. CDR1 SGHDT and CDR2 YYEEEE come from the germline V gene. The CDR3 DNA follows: TGTGCCAGCAGCTTGGTCGGGCAGGGTATTTGGTCACCCCTCCACTTT. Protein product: CASSLVGQGIWSPLHF.

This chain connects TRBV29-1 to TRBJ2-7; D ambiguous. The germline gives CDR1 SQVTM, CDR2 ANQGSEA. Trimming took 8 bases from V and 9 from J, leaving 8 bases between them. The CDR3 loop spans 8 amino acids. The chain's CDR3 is CSPWGQYV. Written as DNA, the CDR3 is TGCAGCCCCTGGGGGCAGTACGTC.

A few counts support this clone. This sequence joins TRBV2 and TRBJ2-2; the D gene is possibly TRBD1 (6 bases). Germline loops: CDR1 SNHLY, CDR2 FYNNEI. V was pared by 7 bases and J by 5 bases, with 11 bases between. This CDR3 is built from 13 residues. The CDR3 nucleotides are TGTGCCAGCAACCCCCAGGGGACCGGGGAGCTGTTTTTT. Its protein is CASNPQGTGELFF.

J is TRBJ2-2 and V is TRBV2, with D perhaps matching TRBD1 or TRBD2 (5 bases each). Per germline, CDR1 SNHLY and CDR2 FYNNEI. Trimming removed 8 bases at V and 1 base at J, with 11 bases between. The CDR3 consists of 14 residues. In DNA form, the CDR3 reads TGTGCCAGCGCCGGGACGCTGAACACCGGGGAGCTGTTTTTT. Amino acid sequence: CASAGTLNTGELFF.

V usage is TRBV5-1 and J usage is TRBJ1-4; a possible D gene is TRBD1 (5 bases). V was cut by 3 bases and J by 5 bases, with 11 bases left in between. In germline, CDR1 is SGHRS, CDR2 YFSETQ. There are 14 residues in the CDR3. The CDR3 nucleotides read TGCGCCAGCAGCTCGGGACGCTGGAATGAAAAACTGTTTTTT. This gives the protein CASSSGRWNEKLFF.

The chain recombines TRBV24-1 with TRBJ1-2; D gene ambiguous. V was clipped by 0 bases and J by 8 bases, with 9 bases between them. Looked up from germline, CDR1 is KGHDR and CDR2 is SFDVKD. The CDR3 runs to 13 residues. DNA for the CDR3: TGTGCCACCAGTGATTTGTACGGGGAAGGCTACACCTTC. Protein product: CATSDLYGEGYTF.

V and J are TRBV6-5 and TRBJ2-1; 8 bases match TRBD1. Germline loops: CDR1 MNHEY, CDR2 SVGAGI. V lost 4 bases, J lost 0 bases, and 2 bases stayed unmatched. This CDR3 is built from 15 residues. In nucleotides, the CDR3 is TGTGCCAGCAGTTTCGACAGGGGCTCCTACAATGAGCAGTTCTTC. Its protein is CASSFDRGSYNEQFF.

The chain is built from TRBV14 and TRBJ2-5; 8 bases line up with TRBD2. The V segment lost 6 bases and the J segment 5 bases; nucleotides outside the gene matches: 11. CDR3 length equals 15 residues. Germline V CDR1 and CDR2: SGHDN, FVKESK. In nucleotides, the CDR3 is TGTGCCAGCAGTACAATCGGCGGGGGGCAGGAGACCCAGTACTTC. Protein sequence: CASSTIGGGQETQYF. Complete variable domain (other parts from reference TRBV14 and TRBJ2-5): EAGVTQFPSHSVIEKGQTVTLRCDPISGHDNLYWYRRVMGKEIKFLLHFVKESKQDESGMPNNRFLAERTGGTYSTLKVQPAELEDSGVYFCASSTIGGGQETQYFGPGTRLLVL.

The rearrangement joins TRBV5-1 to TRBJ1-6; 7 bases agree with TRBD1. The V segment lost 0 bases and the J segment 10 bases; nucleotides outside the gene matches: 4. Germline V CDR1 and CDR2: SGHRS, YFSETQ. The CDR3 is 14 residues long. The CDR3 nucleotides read TGCGCCAGCAGCTTGGGGGACAGTGGCTCACCCCTCCACTTT. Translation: CASSLGDSGSPLHF.

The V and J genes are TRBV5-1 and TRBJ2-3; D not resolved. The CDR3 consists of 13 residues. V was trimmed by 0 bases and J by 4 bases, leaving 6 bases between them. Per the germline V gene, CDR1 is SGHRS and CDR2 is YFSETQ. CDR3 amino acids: CASSLALADTQYF. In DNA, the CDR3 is TGCGCCAGCAGCTTGGCCCTCGCAGATACGCAGTATTTT.

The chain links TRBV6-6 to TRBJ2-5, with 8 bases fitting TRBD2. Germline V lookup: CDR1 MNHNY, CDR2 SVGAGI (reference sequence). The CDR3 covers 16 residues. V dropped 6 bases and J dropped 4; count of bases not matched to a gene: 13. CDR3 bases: TGTGCCAGCAGACCCGGGGGAGCGGGGGCTCGAGAGACCCAGTACTTC. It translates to CASRPGGAGARETQYF.

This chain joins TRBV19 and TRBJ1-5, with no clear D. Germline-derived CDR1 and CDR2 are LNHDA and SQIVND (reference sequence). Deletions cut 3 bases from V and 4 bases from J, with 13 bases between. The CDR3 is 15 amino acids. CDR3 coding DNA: TGTGCCAGTAGTATGATTAGCACTCCGAATCAGCCCCAGCATTTT. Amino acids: CASSMISTPNQPQHF.

The CDR3 bases are TGTGCCAGCCCCACCGGGACAGGGGCCAAAGTCACAGATACGCAGTATTTT. Its translation: CASPTGTGAKVTDTQYF. The rearrangement joins TRBV5-8 to TRBJ2-3; 10 positions match TRBD1. The ends lost 7 bases at V and 2 bases at J; junction bases unmatched: 13. Germline V gives CDR1 SGHTS, CDR2 YDEGEE. The CDR3 sequence is 17 residues long.

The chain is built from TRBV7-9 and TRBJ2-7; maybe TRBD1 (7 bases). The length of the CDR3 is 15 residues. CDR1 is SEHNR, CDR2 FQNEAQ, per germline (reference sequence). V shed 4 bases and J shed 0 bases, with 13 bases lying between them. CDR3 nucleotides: TGTGCCAGCAGCTGGGGGGACAGCAGCTCCTACGAGCAGTACGTC. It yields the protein CASSWGDSSSYEQYV.

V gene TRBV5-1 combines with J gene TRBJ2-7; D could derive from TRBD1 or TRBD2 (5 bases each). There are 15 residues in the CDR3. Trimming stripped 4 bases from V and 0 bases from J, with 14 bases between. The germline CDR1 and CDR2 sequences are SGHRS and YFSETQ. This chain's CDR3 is CASSTGTDSSYEQYV. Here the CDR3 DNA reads TGCGCCAGCAGCACCGGGACGGATAGCTCCTACGAGCAGTACGTC.

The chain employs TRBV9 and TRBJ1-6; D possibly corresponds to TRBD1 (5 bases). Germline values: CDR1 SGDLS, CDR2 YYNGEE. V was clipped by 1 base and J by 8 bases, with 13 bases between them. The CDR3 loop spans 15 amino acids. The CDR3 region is CASSVRGDADSPLHF. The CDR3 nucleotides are TGTGCCAGCAGCGTACGGGGGGACGCAGATTCACCCCTCCACTTT. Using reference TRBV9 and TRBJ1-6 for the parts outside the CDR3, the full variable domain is DSGVTQTPKHLITATGQRVTLRCSPRSGDLSVYWYQQSLDQGLQFLIQYYNGEERAKGNILERFSAQQFPDLHSELNLSSLELGDSALYFCASSVRGDADSPLHFGNGTRLTVT.

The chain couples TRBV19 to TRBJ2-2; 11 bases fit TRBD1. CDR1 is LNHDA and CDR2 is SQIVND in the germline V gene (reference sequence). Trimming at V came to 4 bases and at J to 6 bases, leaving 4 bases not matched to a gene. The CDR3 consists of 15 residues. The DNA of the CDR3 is TGTGCCAGTAGTACAGGGACAGGGGGTGCCGGGGAGCTGTTTTTT. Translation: CASSTGTGGAGELFF.

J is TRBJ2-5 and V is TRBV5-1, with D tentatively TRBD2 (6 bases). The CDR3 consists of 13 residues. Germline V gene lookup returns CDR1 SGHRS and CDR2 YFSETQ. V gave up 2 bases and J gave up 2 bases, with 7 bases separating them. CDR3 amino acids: CASSLLAQETQYF. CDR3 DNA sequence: TGCGCCAGCAGCTTACTAGCTCAAGAGACCCAGTACTTC. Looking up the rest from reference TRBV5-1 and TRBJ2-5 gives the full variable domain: KAGVTQTPRYLIKTRGQQVTLSCSPISGHRSVSWYQQTPGQGLQFLFEYFSETQRNKGNFPGRFSGRQFSNSRSEMNVSTLELGDSALYLCASSLLAQETQYFGPGTRLLVL.

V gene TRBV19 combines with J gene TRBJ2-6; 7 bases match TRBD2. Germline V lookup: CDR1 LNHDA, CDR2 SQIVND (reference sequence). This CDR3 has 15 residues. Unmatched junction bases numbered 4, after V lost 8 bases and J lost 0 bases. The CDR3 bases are TGTGCCAGTCAGAGCGGGGCCTCTGGGGCCAACGTCCTGACTTTC. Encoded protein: CASQSGASGANVLTF.

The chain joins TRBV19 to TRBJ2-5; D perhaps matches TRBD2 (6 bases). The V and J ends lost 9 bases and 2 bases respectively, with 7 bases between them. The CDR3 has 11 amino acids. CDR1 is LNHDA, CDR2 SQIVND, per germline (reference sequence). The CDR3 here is CASGGQETQYF. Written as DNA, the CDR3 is TGTGCCAGCGGGGGTCAAGAGACCCAGTACTTC.

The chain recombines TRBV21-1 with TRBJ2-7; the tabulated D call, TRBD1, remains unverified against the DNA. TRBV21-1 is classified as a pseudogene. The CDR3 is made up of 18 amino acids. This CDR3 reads CASSKGGPGGVPFYEQYV. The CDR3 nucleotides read TGTGCCAGCAGCAAAGGGGGGCCAGGTGGGGTTCCTTTCTACGAGCAGTACGTC.